This T cell receptor (beta chain) derives from a study of T-cell reconstitution after alpha-beta-depleted transplantation in children. Unique molecular identifiers were incorporated during preparation of the TCRbeta library. A single record per CDR3 protein comes from TCRdb applying MiXCR to the PCR reads. The table has about 980,000 distinct CDR3 sequences, roughly 31% seen once. After removal of 5 bases from V and 0 bases from J, the junction contained 7 bases not matched to a gene. The CDR3 has 15 residues. The germline CDR1 and CDR2 sequences are DFQATT and SNEGSKA (reference sequence). In its sample, this clonotype was seen a few times.

The receptor comes from a boy less than two years old who had a stem cell transplant for SCID, so the T cells may come from the graft donor. Sample: PBMCs, mostly from graft donor cells, taken 360 days after TCRalphabeta/CD19-depleted stem cell transplant. The chain joins TRBV20-1 to TRBJ2-3; 8 bases line up with TRBD2. The CDR3 sequence: CSAAWTSRSTDTQYF. The CDR3, as DNA: TGCAGTGCTGCTTGGACTAGCCGAAGCACAGATACGCAGTATTTT.